This entry features one TCR beta chain sequence. The data are from a study of T cell clusters in autoimmune cytopenias. TRB rearrangements were amplified by touch-down multiplex PCR with mixed TRB-A/B primers. After re-calling the multiplex PCR reads, TCRdb lists one entry per CDR3 protein, DNA absent. The sample table sets out about 5,600 distinct CDR3 sequences. TRB was amplified from 250 ng of peripheral blood genomic DNA per sample. The CDR3 spans 18 residues. These records were also assigned to another study, of T cell repertoires in aging, cancer and after chemotherapy. As reported in that work: Loss of evenness, beyond lost richness, contributed to age-related TCR diversity decline in cancer patients. Rebound thymic output was suggested by rising median generation probability during chemotherapy in each cancer cohort.

What was sequenced was peripheral blood. The V gene is TRBV12-3 or TRBV12-4, the J gene TRBJ2-4; the D gene TCRdb calls, TRBD2, cannot be checked with no DNA. This TCR came from a human donor in good health. The CDR3 sequence: CASSSPIKQREGARIQYF.